The sequence of this TCR beta chain was determined in a study of CD8+ T cells in alopecia areata. The sample holds a few counts of this clone. The treatment was: oral pan-JAK inhibitor, 5-10 mg twice daily. Sorting from PBMCs produced CD4+ and CD8+ T cells. V lost 3 bases to trimming and J lost 2 bases, with 11 bases between them. Germline V gene lookup returns CDR1 GTSNPN and CDR2 SVGIG (reference sequence). CDR3 size: 14 residues. Reverse transcribed after extraction, RNA yielded cDNA as the sequencing template. Sequencing was performed with immunoSEQ multiplex PCR; in TCRdb, only in-frame clones are kept and a portion is missing. This table holds fewer than 150,000 clones, roughly 63% found once.

This receptor was taken from a human donor with alopecia areata. The sequencing here drew on CD8+ T cells sorted from blood, taken at week 4, from a patient treated with tofacitinib. The chain employs TRBV30 and TRBJ2-1; D not resolved. The CDR3, as DNA: TGTGCCTGGAGCCATATCCCCCCCTACAATGAGCAGTTCTTC. Translating it yields CAWSHIPPYNEQFF.